Below are 20 T cell receptor beta chains sequenced from a single sample in a study of shared clonotypes between healthy human individuals. The repertoire was sequenced with immunoSEQ multiplex PCR; TCRdb's copy has only in-frame clones and lacks some. The sample has about 1.5 million clones; 98% are singletons. Source material: naive CD4+ T cells sorted from blood. Subset noted: CD45RA+ positively selected. Receptors were obtained from a man aged 30-40 years in good health.

The chain combines TRBV5-5 with TRBJ2-5; perhaps TRBD2 as D (6 bases). V lost 3 bases and J 0 bases, leaving 9 bases between the germline ends. From germline, CDR1 is SGHKS and CDR2 YYEKEE (reference sequence). This CDR3 has 14 residues. The CDR3 nucleotides are TGTGCCAGCAGCTGGCGGGACCACCAAGAGACCCAGTACTTC. Its translation: CASSWRDHQETQYF.

This sequence joins TRBV11-2 and TRBJ1-2; no clear D gene. The CDR3 has 14 amino acids. Germline lookup yields CDR1 SGHAT and CDR2 FQNNGV. Deletions cut 5 bases from V and 4 bases from J, with 14 bases between. The CDR3 DNA follows: TGTGCCAGCAGCCTACTCGCAGGAAGCTATGGCTACACCTTC. Translation: CASSLLAGSYGYTF.

This chain links TRBV15 with TRBJ2-7; D could derive from TRBD1 or TRBD2 (6 bases each). CDR3 length equals 15 residues. V was pared by 0 bases and J by 5 bases, with 14 bases between. Per germline, CDR1 LNHNV and CDR2 YYDKDF (reference sequence). The CDR3 bases are TGTGCCACCAGCAGAGATCTCGGGGGCTTTAACGAGCAGTACTTC. Its translation: CATSRDLGGFNEQYF.

Regarding this clone: In the same sample, other DNA sequences code for this CDR3. The chain recombines TRBV7-3 with TRBJ2-1, with 7 nucleotides matching TRBD1. V shed 2 bases and J 3 bases; nucleotides not matched to a gene: 1. Germline CDR1 is SGHTA and CDR2 is FQGTGA. This CDR3 comprises 14 residues. CDR3 residues: CASSLAGGYNEQFF. The CDR3 DNA reads TGTGCCAGCAGCTTAGCAGGGGGCTACAATGAGCAGTTCTTC.

The chain recombines TRBV14 with TRBJ2-1; a possible D gene is TRBD1 (6 bases). V lost 6 bases to trimming and J lost 6 bases, with 12 bases between them. The CDR3 runs 13 residues. CDR1 is SGHDN and CDR2 is FVKESK in the germline V gene. The DNA of the CDR3 is TGTGCCAGCAGACAGACAGGACTCAATGAGCAGTTCTTC. Translating it yields CASRQTGLNEQFF.

DNA of the CDR3: TGTGCCAGCAGCTTAGTATCAGGGGCAAAAACCTACGAGCAGTACTTC. Translation: CASSLVSGAKTYEQYF. V and J are TRBV7-9 and TRBJ2-7, with D possibly matching TRBD1 (6 bases). The CDR3 is 16 residues long. CDR1 is SEHNR and CDR2 is FQNEAQ in the germline V gene (reference sequence). With 1 base removed from V and 2 bases from J, the gap between germline ends came to 15 bases.

The chain combines TRBV10-3 with TRBJ1-5; tentative D call: TRBD1 (5 bases). Trimming took 0 bases from V and 7 from J, leaving 16 bases between them. Germline values: CDR1 ENHRY, CDR2 SYGVKD. The length of the CDR3 is 16 residues. Written as DNA, the CDR3 is TGTGCCATCAGTGAGTCCCCCAGGGAGCAGAGGCAGCCCCAGCATTTT. It codes for CAISESPREQRQPQHF.

The rearrangement joins TRBV29-1 to TRBJ2-1; D gene ambiguous. Per the germline V gene, CDR1 is SQVTM and CDR2 is ANQGSEA. V lost 1 base and J 10 bases, leaving 11 bases between the germline ends. The CDR3 extends over 12 amino acids. The DNA of the CDR3 is TGCAGCGTTGAAGCGCCCGGGTTAGAGCAGTTCTTC. This codes for CSVEAPGLEQFF.

The chain has TRBV9 and TRBJ2-1; 12 bases align to TRBD2. The CDR3 is 15 amino acids. Per the germline V gene, CDR1 is SGDLS and CDR2 is YYNGEE. The V gene end was trimmed by 3 bases and the J gene end by 6 bases; junction bases not matched to a gene: 4. Written as DNA, the CDR3 is TGTGCCAGCAGCGAAACTAGCGGGAGGACCAATGAGCAGTTCTTC. This sequence encodes CASSETSGRTNEQFF.

In this sample, this clone turned up once. The chain recombines TRBV13 with TRBJ2-7, with 7 bases identical to TRBD1. Germline-derived CDR1 and CDR2 are PRHDT and FYEKMQ (reference sequence). V shed 5 bases, J shed 2 bases, and the junction held 6 bases outside the gene matches. CDR3 length equals 14 residues. CDR3 nucleotide sequence: TGTGCCAGCAGCCTCCTGGGACAGACCTACGAGCAGTACTTC. Amino acid sequence: CASSLLGQTYEQYF.

J is TRBJ2-3 and V is TRBV11-1; weak D call: TRBD1 (6 bases). Germline CDR1 SGHAT, CDR2 FQDESV (reference sequence). Trimming removed 7 bases from V and 1 base from J, with 18 bases in between. The CDR3 contains 16 residues. The chain's CDR3 is CASTIRGLYGTDTQYF. The CDR3 DNA reads TGTGCCAGCACCATCAGGGGCCTTTACGGCACAGATACGCAGTATTTT.

The genes are TRBV29-1 and TRBJ2-7; the D gene is possibly TRBD1 (5 bases). Germline V CDR1 and CDR2: SQVTM, ANQGSEA. The V end was cut by 5 bases, the J end by 4 bases, with 18 bases between. The CDR3 has 14 residues. The CDR3 bases are TGCAGCGTTTCATTTCAGGGAAGGATGTACGAGCAGTACTTC. Amino acid sequence: CSVSFQGRMYEQYF.

The gene calls are TRBV6-1 and TRBJ2-1; 9 nucleotides align to TRBD2. Per the germline V gene, CDR1 is MNHNS and CDR2 is SASEGT. CDR3 length: 16 amino acids. J was trimmed by 3 bases and V by 4 bases; bases with no gene match: 7. CDR3 protein: CASSASLAGNYNEQFF. The CDR3 DNA sequence: TGTGCCAGCAGTGCGTCCCTAGCGGGAAACTACAATGAGCAGTTCTTC.

This clone was picked up one time. Here the CDR3 DNA reads TGTGCCAGCAGTCCACCGGGGACTAGAGGGGATACGCAGTATTTT. Encoded protein: CASSPPGTRGDTQYF. The chain is built from TRBV28 and TRBJ2-3; 8 bases are shared with TRBD2. The V gene end was trimmed by 5 bases and the J gene end by 6 bases; junction bases not matched to a gene: 10. Looked up from germline, CDR1 is MDHEN and CDR2 is SYDVKM. The CDR3 has 15 residues.

This clone has only one observation. The chain employs TRBV5-1 and TRBJ2-5; D is tentatively TRBD1 or TRBD2 (5 bases each). The CDR3 covers 15 residues. Germline values: CDR1 SGHRS, CDR2 YFSETQ. V was cut by 4 bases and J by 5 bases, with 18 bases left in between. CDR3 loop: CASSPGAIQGETQYF. The CDR3 DNA reads as TGCGCCAGCAGCCCCGGGGCCATTCAAGGGGAGACCCAGTACTTC.

V is TRBV28 and J is TRBJ1-5, with D perhaps TRBD1 (5 bases). Germline V gene sequence: CDR1 MDHEN, CDR2 SYDVKM. The CDR3 has 13 amino acids. V was shortened by 9 bases and J by 6 bases, with 15 bases between the two germline ends. The CDR3: CASRGAAGQPQHF. CDR3 bases: TGTGCCAGTCGAGGGGCGGCGGGTCAGCCCCAGCATTTT.

The chain employs TRBV7-2 and TRBJ2-3, with TRBD2 identical over 8 bases. Germline assignment: CDR1 SGHTA and CDR2 FQGNSA. This CDR3 comprises 16 residues. Losses at the gene ends were 5 bases for V and 6 bases for J; bases not matched to a gene: 13. The CDR3 sequence: CASSPPFLAGRDTQYF. As DNA, the CDR3 is TGTGCCAGCAGCCCCCCCTTCTTAGCGGGGCGCGATACGCAGTATTTT.

The V call is TRBV11-2, the J call TRBJ2-7; D tentatively fits TRBD1 or TRBD2 (6 bases each). V was clipped by 7 bases and J by 5 bases, with 12 bases between them. The CDR3 runs 12 residues. Germline values: CDR1 SGHAT, CDR2 FQNNGV. CDR3 amino acids: CASKGGNHEQYF. DNA for the CDR3: TGTGCCAGCAAGGGGGGCAACCACGAGCAGTACTTC.

This clone is a singleton in its sample. V is TRBV25-1 and J is TRBJ2-3; 7 bases are shared with TRBD2. V shed 6 bases and J 1 base; nucleotides not matched to a gene: 4. CDR1 MGHDK and CDR2 SYGVNS come from the germline V gene. This CDR3 is 14 amino acids long. In nucleotides, the CDR3 is TGTGCCAGCAGCCCAGCGGGGCGCACAGATACGCAGTATTTT. Amino acids: CASSPAGRTDTQYF.

The V call is TRBV9, the J call TRBJ2-7; 7 positions agree with TRBD2. The CDR3 has 13 residues. V lost 4 bases, J lost 3 bases, and 4 bases stayed unmatched. Germline V gene data show CDR1 as SGDLS and CDR2 as YYNGEE. Written as DNA, the CDR3 is TGTGCCAGCAGCTTAAGGGACTACTACGAGCAGTACTTC. Its translation: CASSLRDYYEQYF.